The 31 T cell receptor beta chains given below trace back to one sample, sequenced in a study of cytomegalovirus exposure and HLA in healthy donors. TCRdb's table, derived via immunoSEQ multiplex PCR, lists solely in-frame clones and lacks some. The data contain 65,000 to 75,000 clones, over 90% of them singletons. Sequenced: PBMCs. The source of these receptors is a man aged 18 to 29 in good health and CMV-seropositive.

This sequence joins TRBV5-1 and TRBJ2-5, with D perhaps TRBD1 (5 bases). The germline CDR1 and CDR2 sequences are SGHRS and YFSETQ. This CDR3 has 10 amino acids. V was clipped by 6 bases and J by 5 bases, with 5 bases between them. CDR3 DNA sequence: TGCGCCAGCAAGGGGGAGACCCAGTACTTC. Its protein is CASKGETQYF.

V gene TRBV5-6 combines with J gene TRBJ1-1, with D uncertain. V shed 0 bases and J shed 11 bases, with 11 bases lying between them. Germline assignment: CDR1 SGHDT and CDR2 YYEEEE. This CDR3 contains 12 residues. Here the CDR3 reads CASSLGQIYAFF. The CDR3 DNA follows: TGTGCCAGCAGCTTGGGGCAGATTTACGCTTTCTTT.

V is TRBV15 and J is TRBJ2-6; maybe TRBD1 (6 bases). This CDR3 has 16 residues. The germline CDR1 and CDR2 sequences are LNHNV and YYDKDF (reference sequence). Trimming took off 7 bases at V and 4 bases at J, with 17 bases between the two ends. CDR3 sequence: CATTRGGSLGANVLTF. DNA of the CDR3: TGTGCCACCACGAGAGGGGGTAGTCTGGGGGCCAACGTCCTGACTTTC.

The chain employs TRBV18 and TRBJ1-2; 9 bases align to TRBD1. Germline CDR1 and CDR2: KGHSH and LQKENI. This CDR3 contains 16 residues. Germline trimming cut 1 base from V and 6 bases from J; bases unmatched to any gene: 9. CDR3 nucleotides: TGTGCCAGCTCACCACGCTTCGACAGGGGGAACGATGGCTACACCTTC. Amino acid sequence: CASSPRFDRGNDGYTF.

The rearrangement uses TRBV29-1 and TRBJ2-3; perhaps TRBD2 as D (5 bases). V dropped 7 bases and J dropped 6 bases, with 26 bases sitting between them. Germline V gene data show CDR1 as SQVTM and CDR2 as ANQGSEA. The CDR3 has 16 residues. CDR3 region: CSALEGRRARLDTQYF. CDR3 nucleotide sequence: TGCAGCGCCCTCGAGGGTCGAAGGGCCCGGTTGGATACGCAGTATTTT.

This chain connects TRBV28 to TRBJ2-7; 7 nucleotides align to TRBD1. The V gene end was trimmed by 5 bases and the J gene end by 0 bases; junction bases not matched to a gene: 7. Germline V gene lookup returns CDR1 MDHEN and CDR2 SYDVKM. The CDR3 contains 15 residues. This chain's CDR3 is CASSMGQSSSYEQYF. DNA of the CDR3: TGTGCCAGCAGTATGGGACAGTCTTCCTCCTACGAGCAGTACTTC.

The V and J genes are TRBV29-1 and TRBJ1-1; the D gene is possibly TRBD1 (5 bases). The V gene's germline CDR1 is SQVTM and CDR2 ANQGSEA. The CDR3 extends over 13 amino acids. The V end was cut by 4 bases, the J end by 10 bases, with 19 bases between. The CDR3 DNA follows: TGCAGCGTTGTAGACAGTTCGTTCGGGGGAGCTTTCTTT. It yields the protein CSVVDSSFGGAFF.

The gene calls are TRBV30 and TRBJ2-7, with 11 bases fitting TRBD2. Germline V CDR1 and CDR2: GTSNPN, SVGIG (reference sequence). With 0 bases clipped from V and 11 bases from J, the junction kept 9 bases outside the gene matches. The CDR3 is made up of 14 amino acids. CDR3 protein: CAWSVGTSGPGEYF. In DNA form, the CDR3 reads TGTGCCTGGAGTGTAGGGACTAGCGGCCCCGGGGAGTACTTC.

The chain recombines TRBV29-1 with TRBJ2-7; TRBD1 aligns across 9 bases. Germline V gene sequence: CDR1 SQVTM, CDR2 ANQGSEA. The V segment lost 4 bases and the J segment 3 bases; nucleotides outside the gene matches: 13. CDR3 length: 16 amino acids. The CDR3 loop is CSVVGAGGTGFYEQYF. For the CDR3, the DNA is TGCAGCGTTGTAGGGGCCGGGGGGACAGGGTTCTACGAGCAGTACTTC.

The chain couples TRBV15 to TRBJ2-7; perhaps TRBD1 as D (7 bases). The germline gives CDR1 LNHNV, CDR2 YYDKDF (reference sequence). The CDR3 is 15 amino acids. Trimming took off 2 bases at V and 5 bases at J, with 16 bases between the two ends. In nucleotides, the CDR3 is TGTGCCACCAGCAGACGAAGGGGGCGCGGGAACGAGCAGTACTTC. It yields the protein CATSRRRGRGNEQYF.

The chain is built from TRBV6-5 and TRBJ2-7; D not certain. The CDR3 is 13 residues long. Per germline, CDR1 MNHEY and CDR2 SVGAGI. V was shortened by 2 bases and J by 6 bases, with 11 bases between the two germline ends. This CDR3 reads CASSYGPLIEQYF. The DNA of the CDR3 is TGTGCCAGCAGTTACGGGCCTCTCATCGAGCAGTACTTC.

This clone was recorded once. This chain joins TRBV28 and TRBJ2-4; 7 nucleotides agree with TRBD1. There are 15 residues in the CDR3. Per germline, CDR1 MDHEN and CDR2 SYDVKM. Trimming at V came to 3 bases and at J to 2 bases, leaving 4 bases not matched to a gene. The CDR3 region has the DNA TGTGCCAGCAGTTTTACAGGGGCGTCCAAAAACATTCAGTACTTC. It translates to CASSFTGASKNIQYF.

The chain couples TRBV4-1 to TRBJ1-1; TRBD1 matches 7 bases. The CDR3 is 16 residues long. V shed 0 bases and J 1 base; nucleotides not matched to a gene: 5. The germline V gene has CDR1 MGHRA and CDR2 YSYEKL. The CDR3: CASSQEQGSPNTEAFF. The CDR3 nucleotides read TGCGCCAGCAGCCAAGAACAGGGGTCCCCGAACACTGAAGCTTTCTTT.

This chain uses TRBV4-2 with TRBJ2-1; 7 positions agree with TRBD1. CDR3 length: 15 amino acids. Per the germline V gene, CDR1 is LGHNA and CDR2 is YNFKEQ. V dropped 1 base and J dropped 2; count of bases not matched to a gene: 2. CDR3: CASSQAGTAYNEQFF. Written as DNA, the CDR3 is TGTGCCAGCAGCCAAGCCGGGACAGCCTACAATGAGCAGTTCTTC.

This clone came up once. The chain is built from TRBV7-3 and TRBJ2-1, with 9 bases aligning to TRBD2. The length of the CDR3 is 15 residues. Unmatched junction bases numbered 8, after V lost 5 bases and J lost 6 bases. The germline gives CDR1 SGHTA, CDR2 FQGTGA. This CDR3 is CASSHFSGSSNEQFF. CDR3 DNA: TGTGCCAGCAGCCACTTTAGCGGGAGTAGCAATGAGCAGTTCTTC.

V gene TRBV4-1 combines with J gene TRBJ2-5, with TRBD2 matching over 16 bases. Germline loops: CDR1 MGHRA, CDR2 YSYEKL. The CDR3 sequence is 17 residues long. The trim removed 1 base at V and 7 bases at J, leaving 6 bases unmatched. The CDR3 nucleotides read TGCGCCAGCAGCCAAGGCCAGGGACTAGCGGGAGGGGGGACCCAGTACTTC. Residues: CASSQGQGLAGGGTQYF.

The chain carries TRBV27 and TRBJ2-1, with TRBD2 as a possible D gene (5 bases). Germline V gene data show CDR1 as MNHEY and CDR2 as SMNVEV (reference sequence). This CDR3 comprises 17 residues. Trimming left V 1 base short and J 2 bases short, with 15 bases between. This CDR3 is CASSLFLSGITYNEQFF. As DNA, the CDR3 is TGTGCCAGCAGTTTATTTCTTTCCGGGATCACCTACAATGAGCAGTTCTTC.

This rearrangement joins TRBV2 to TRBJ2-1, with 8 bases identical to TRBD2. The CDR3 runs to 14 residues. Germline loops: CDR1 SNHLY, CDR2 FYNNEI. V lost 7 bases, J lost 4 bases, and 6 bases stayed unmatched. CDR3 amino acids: CASMRGLGYNEQFF. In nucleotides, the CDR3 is TGTGCCAGCATGCGGGGACTAGGGTACAATGAGCAGTTCTTC.

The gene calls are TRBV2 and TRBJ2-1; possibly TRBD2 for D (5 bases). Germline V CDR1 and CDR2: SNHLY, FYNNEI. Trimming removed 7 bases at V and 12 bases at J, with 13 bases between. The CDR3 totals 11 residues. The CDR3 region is CASTETTPQFF. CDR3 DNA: TGTGCCAGCACCGAGACTACTCCGCAGTTCTTC.

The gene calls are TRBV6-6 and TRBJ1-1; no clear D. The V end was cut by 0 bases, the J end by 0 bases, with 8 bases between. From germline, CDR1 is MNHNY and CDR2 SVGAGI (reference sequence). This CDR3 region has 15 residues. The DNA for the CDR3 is TGTGCCAGCAGTTACTCTACAGACATGAACACTGAAGCTTTCTTT. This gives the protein CASSYSTDMNTEAFF.

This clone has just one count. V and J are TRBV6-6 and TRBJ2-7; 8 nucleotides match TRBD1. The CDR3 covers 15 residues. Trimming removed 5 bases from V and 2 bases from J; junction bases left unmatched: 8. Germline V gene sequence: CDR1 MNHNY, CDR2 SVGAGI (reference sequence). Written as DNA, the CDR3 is TGTGCCAGCAGTCCCGGACAGGGCCAAACCTACGAGCAGTACTTC. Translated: CASSPGQGQTYEQYF.

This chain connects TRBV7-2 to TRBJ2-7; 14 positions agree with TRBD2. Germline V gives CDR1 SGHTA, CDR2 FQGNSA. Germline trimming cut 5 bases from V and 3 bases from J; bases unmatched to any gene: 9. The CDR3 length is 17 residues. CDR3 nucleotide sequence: TGTGCCAGCAGCCCGGGACTAGCGGGAGTCAGTTACTACGAGCAGTACTTC. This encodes CASSPGLAGVSYYEQYF.

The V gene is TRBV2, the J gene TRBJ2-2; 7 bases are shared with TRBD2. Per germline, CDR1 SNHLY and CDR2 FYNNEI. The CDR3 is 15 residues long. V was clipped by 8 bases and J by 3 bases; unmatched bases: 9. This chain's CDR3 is CASARGGVDTGELFF. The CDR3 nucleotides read TGTGCCAGCGCCCGGGGAGGGGTCGACACCGGGGAGCTGTTTTTT.

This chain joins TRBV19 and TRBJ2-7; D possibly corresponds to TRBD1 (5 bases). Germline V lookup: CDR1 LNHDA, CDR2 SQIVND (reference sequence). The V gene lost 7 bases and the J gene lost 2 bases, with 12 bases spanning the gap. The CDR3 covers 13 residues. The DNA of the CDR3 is TGTGCCAGTAAGGCAGGGTATGCCTACGAGCAGTACTTC. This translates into CASKAGYAYEQYF.

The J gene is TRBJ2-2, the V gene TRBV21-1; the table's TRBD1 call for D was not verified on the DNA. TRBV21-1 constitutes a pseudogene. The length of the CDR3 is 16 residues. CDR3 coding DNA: TGTGCCAGCAGCAAAGTGGACAGACCGAACACCGGGGAGCTGTTTTTT. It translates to CASSKVDRPNTGELFF.

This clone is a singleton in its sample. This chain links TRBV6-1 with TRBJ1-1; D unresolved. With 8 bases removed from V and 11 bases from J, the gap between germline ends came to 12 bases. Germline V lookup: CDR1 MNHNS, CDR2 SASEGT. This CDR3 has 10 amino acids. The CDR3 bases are TGTGCCAGCTCGGTTGGGGAGGCTTTCTTT. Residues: CASSVGEAFF.

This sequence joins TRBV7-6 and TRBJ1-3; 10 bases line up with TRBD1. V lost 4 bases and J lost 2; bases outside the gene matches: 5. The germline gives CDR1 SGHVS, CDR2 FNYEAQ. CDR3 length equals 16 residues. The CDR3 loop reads CASSSGQGVAGNTIYF. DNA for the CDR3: TGTGCCAGCAGCTCCGGACAGGGGGTCGCTGGAAACACCATATATTTT.

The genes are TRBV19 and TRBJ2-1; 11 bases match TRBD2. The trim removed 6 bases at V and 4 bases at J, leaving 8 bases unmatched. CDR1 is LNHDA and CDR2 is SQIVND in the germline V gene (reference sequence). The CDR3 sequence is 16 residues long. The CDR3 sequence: CASSRPGLADYNEQFF. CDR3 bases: TGTGCCAGTAGCAGGCCGGGACTAGCGGATTACAATGAGCAGTTCTTC.

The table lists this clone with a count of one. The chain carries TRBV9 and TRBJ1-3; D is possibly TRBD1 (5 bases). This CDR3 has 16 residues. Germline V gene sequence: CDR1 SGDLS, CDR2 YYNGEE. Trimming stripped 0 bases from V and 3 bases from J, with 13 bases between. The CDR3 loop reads CASSVDLPGDGNTIYF. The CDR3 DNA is TGTGCCAGCAGCGTAGATCTACCGGGGGATGGAAACACCATATATTTT.

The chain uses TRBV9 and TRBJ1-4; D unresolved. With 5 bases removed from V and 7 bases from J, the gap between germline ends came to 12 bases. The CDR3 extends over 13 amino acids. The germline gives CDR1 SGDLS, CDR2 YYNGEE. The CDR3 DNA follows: TGTGCCAGCAGTTCCTATACGGGTGAAAAACTGTTTTTT. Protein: CASSSYTGEKLFF.

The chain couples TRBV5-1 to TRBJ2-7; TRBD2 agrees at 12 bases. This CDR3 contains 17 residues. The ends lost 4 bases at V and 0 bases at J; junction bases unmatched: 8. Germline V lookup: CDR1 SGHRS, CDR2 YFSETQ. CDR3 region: CASSRSGLAGSSYEQYF. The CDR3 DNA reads TGCGCCAGCAGCCGATCAGGACTAGCGGGGAGCTCCTACGAGCAGTACTTC.